In its sample, the clone carrying this T cell receptor (beta chain) was seen a few times. What it recognizes is unknown. The CDR3 contains 17 residues. Trimming pared 8 bases from V and 3 bases from J, leaving 22 bases between. Germline V gene lookup returns CDR1 LGHNT and CDR2 FRNRAP. A template switching step contributed a universal primer site, while unique molecular identifiers were present in the cDNA. TCRdb independently ran MiXCR on the 5' RACE reads; one entry per CDR3 protein. This table has hundreds of thousands of distinct CDR3 sequences, approximately 13% appearing once. This entry belongs to a study of identical twins. Study-wide points: Abundant beta clonotypes from cord blood had fewer insertions, unlike memory repertoires, which showed none. Models underestimated TCR alpha sharing (out-of-frame) in monozygotic twins.

The data were also submitted as part of a second study, on yellow fever vaccine responses in identical twins.

The clonotype comes from a woman between 18 and 30 years old in good health. Material: PBMCs. The chain joins TRBV12-5 to TRBJ2-2; perhaps D is TRBD1 or TRBD2 (5 bases each). The CDR3 loop reads CASSQGRGAGDTGELFF. In DNA, the CDR3 is TGTGCTAGTTCTCAGGGCCGGGGCGCCGGGGACACCGGGGAGCTGTTTTTT.